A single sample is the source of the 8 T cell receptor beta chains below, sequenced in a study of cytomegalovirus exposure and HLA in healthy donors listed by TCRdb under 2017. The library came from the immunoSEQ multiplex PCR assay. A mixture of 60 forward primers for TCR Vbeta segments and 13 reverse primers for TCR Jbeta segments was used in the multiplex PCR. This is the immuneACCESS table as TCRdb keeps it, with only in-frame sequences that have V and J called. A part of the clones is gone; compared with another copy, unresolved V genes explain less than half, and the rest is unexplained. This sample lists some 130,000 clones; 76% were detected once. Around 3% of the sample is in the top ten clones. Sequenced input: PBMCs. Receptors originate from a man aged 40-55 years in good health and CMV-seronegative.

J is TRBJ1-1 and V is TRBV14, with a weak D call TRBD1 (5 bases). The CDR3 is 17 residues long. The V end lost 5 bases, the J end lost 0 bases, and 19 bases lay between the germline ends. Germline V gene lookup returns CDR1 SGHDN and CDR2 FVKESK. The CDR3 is CASSDYPGRTVNTEAFF. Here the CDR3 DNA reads TGTGCCAGCAGCGATTACCCAGGGAGGACTGTGAACACTGAAGCTTTCTTT.

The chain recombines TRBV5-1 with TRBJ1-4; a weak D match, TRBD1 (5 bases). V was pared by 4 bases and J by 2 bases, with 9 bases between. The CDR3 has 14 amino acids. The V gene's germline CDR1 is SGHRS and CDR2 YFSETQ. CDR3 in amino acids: CASSGGETNEKLFF. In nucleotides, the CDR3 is TGCGCCAGCAGCGGGGGGGAGACTAATGAAAAACTGTTTTTT.

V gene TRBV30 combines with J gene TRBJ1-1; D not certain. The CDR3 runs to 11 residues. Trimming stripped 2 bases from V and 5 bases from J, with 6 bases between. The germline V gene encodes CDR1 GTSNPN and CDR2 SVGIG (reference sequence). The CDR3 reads CAWSFGTEAFF. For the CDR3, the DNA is TGTGCCTGGAGTTTCGGGACTGAAGCTTTCTTT.

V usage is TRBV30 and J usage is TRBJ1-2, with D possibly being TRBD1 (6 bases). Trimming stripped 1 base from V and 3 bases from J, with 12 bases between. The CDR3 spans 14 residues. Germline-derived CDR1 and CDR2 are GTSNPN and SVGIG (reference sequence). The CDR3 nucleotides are TGTGCCTGGAGTGGACACAGGGAGCACTATGGCTACACCTTC. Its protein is CAWSGHREHYGYTF. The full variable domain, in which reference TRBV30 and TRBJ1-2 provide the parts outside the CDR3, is SQTIHQWPATLVQPVGSPLSLECTVEGTSNPNLYWYRQAAGRGLQLLFYSVGIGQISSEVPQNLSASRPQDRQFILSSKKLLLSDSGFYLCAWSGHREHYGYTFGSGTRLTVV.

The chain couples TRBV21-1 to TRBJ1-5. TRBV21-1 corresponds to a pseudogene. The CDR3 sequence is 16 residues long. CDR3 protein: CASRPEGGCSNQPQHF. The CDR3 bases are TGTGCCAGCAGGCCGGAGGGAGGATGCAGCAATCAGCCCCAGCATTTT.

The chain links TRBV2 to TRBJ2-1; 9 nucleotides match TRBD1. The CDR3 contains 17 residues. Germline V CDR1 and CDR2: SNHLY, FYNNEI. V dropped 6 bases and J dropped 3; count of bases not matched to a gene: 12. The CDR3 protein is CASSETLRDRDYNEQFF. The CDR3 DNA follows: TGTGCCAGCAGCGAAACATTAAGGGACAGGGACTACAATGAGCAGTTCTTC. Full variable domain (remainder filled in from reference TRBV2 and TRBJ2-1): EPEVTQTPSHQVTQMGQEVILRCVPISNHLYFYWYRQILGQKVEFLVSFYNNEISEKSEIFDDQFSVERPDGSNFTLKIRSTKLEDSAMYFCASSETLRDRDYNEQFFGPGTRLTVL.

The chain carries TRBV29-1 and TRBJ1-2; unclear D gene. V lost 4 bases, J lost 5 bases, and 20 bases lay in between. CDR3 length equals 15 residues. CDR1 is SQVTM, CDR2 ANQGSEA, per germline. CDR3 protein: CSVALRDLSVYGYTF. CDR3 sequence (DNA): TGCAGCGTTGCCCTCCGGGATCTTTCTGTGTATGGCTACACCTTC.

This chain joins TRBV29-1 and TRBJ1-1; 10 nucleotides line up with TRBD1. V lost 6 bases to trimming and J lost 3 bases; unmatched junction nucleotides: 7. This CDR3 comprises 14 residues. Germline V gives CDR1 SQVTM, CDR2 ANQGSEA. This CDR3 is CSVSGQGLDTEAFF. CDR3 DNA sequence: TGCAGCGTCTCGGGACAGGGGTTGGACACTGAAGCTTTCTTT.